The source of this TCR beta chain is a study of blood T cells in healthy people across ages. At the level of the study: The capture of about one barcoded beta molecule per two T cells was achieved by template switching.

PCR was performed a second time for roughly 7 to 11 cycles using a sample-barcoded 5' primer and a J-beta primer mix. A 12-random-nucleotide template-switch adaptor tagged each cDNA molecule. TCRdb reanalysed the 5' RACE reads using MiXCR and keeps one entry per CDR3 protein. The data show around 1,700,000 distinct CDR3 sequences, with roughly 28% seen just once and 7.7% held by the top ten. Overall study results and limits: Across the age range, TCR beta diversity per million T cells fell in a roughly linear way.

From germline, CDR1 is DFQATT and CDR2 SNEGSKA (reference sequence). This CDR3 spans 13 amino acids. The germline V and J ends were trimmed by 1 base and 2 bases, with 8 bases remaining between them. This clonotype was picked up many times. What it binds is unknown. The TCR comes from a woman aged 25 to 39 in good health. Material for sequencing was blood. This chain uses TRBV20-1 with TRBJ2-5; D is perhaps TRBD1 (5 bases). CDR3 sequence: CSARGQGQETQYF. CDR3 bases: TGCAGTGCTAGAGGCCAGGGACAAGAGACCCAGTACTTC.